The 21 T cell receptor beta chains in this list originate from one sample, sequenced in a study of OX40 agonist ivuxolimab in advanced cancers. Clones were sequenced by immunoSEQ multiplex PCR, and TCRdb holds only the in-frame ones, with some missing. The table lists approximately 70,000 clones, roughly 85% of them singletons. Source: CD4+ or CD8+ T cells sorted from blood, taken in a trial of the OX40 agonist ivuxolimab. These receptors all stem from an adult with an advanced solid tumor such as melanoma, head and neck, liver or kidney cancer.

The chain couples TRBV25-1 to TRBJ1-2; 11 bases align to TRBD1. J gave up 7 bases and V 1 base, and 8 bases lay outside the gene matches. The CDR3 length is 16 residues. Germline V gives CDR1 MGHDK, CDR2 SYGVNS. The CDR3 DNA reads as TGTGCCAGCAGTGAATCCGCGGACAGGGGGCTAAGTGGCTACACCTTC. Translation gives CASSESADRGLSGYTF.

This rearrangement joins TRBV5-5 to TRBJ1-2; the D gene is possibly TRBD1 (5 bases). Trimming removed 0 bases at V and 5 bases at J, with 11 bases between. The CDR3 contains 14 residues. Germline CDR1 is SGHKS and CDR2 is YYEKEE (reference sequence). The CDR3 bases are TGTGCCAGCAGCTTGGCCGGGACCGAGTATGGCTACACCTTC. This translates into CASSLAGTEYGYTF. The full variable domain, with the rest looked up from reference TRBV5-5 and TRBJ1-2, is DAGVTQSPTHLIKTRGQQVTLRCSPISGHKSVSWYQQVLGQGPQFIFQYYEKEERGRGNFPDRFSARQFPNYSSELNVNALLLGDSALYLCASSLAGTEYGYTFGSGTRLTVV.

This clone was seen a handful of times. The V gene is TRBV6-5, the J gene TRBJ2-5; 15 bases map to TRBD2. The CDR3 is made up of 15 amino acids. V gave up 6 bases and J gave up 5 bases; unmatched junction bases: 4. Germline CDR1 reads MNHEY; CDR2 reads SVGAGI. The CDR3 loop reads CASSTGLAGGETQYF. In nucleotides, the CDR3 is TGTGCCAGCAGCACGGGACTAGCGGGAGGTGAGACCCAGTACTTC.

The count of this clone is one. The chain employs TRBV6-5 and TRBJ2-2, with D unresolved. Looked up from germline, CDR1 is MNHEY and CDR2 is SVGAGI. The CDR3 consists of 12 residues. Between the trimmed V and J ends, which lost 5 bases and 7 bases, there was a span of 8 bases. The CDR3 DNA sequence: TGTGCCAGCAGTCCCTGGAGCGGGGAGCTGTTTTTT. Translating it yields CASSPWSGELFF.

V usage is TRBV18 and J usage is TRBJ2-5; 9 bases are shared with TRBD1. The CDR3 loop spans 14 amino acids. V trimming: 5 bases; J trimming: 4 bases; junction bases outside the gene matches: 5. Germline CDR1 KGHSH, CDR2 LQKENI. The CDR3 sequence: CASSGTGGPETQYF. In DNA form, the CDR3 reads TGTGCCAGCTCAGGAACAGGGGGCCCAGAGACCCAGTACTTC.

The chain has TRBV19 and TRBJ2-3; 8 positions match TRBD1. Germline loops: CDR1 LNHDA, CDR2 SQIVND (reference sequence). The CDR3 runs to 14 residues. Germline trimming cut 7 bases from V and 3 bases from J; bases unmatched to any gene: 6. CDR3 in amino acids: CASMEDRDTDTQYF. CDR3 in DNA: TGTGCCAGTATGGAGGACAGGGATACAGATACGCAGTATTTT.

Here the CDR3 reads CASSMGLAGNADTQYF. CDR3 nucleotides: TGTGCCAGTAGTATGGGACTAGCGGGAAACGCAGATACGCAGTATTTT. The gene calls are TRBV19 and TRBJ2-3; 13 bases agree with TRBD2. Trimming removed 3 bases from V and 4 bases from J; junction bases left unmatched: 4. Germline values: CDR1 LNHDA, CDR2 SQIVND (reference sequence). The CDR3 extends over 16 amino acids. The whole variable domain, filled in from reference TRBV19 and TRBJ2-3, reads DGGITQSPKYLFRKEGQNVTLSCEQNLNHDAMYWYRQDPGQGLRLIYYSQIVNDFQKGDIAEGYSVSREKKESFPLTVTSAQKNPTAFYLCASSMGLAGNADTQYFGPGTRLTVL.

This chain joins TRBV5-4 and TRBJ2-1; 9 bases fit TRBD2. Germline CDR1 reads SGHNT; CDR2 reads YYREEE (reference sequence). V dropped 5 bases and J dropped 9; count of bases not matched to a gene: 12. This CDR3 spans 15 amino acids. CDR3 sequence: CASSIVGLAGGEQFF. The CDR3 DNA follows: TGTGCCAGCAGTATAGTGGGACTAGCAGGGGGTGAGCAGTTCTTC.

The chain couples TRBV19 to TRBJ2-1, with TRBD2 matching over 11 bases. This CDR3 spans 15 amino acids. V lost 5 bases to trimming and J lost 4 bases; unmatched junction nucleotides: 4. CDR1 and CDR2 from the germline V gene are LNHDA and SQIVND (reference sequence). CDR3 amino acids: CASSSGLADYNEQFF. The DNA of the CDR3 is TGTGCCAGTAGTTCGGGACTAGCGGATTACAATGAGCAGTTCTTC.

V is TRBV7-8 and J is TRBJ1-2; D gene uncertain. Trimming stripped 3 bases from V and 7 bases from J, with 12 bases between. From germline, CDR1 is SGHVS and CDR2 FQNEAQ. The CDR3 covers 13 residues. The CDR3 region has the DNA TGTGCCAGCAGCTTTGGGAGGGAATTTGGCTACACCTTC. Translation: CASSFGREFGYTF.

This clone came up once. The rearrangement uses TRBV5-4 and TRBJ2-7, with a possible D match to TRBD2 (6 bases). V was shortened by 1 base and J by 1 base, with 12 bases between the two germline ends. CDR3 length: 15 amino acids. The germline V gene encodes CDR1 SGHNT and CDR2 YYREEE (reference sequence). Here the CDR3 reads CASSLKSGRSYEQYF. The CDR3 region has the DNA TGTGCCAGCAGCTTGAAGAGCGGGCGGTCCTACGAGCAGTACTTC.

The V gene is TRBV2, the J gene TRBJ2-7, with D unclear. V was trimmed by 6 bases and J by 6 bases, leaving 15 bases between them. CDR1 is SNHLY, CDR2 FYNNEI, per germline. CDR3 length equals 13 residues. In DNA form, the CDR3 reads TGTGCCAGCAGGGGGTCTCTAAGACGCGAGCAGTACGTC. Protein: CASRGSLRREQYV.

This clone was recorded once. J is TRBJ1-2 and V is TRBV5-6, with 7 bases identical to TRBD1. Germline CDR1 SGHDT, CDR2 YYEEEE. The CDR3 has 14 amino acids. Trimming took 5 bases from V and 1 from J; bases not matched to a gene: 5. Here the CDR3 reads CASRATGVNYGYTF. DNA for the CDR3: TGTGCCAGCAGAGCCACAGGGGTTAACTATGGCTACACCTTC. The complete variable domain, with remaining parts taken from reference TRBV5-6 and TRBJ1-2, reads DAGVTQSPTHLIKTRGQQVTLRCSPKSGHDTVSWYQQALGQGPQFIFQYYEEEERQRGNFPDRFSGHQFPNYSSELNVNALLLGDSALYLCASRATGVNYGYTFGSGTRLTVV.

This clone was seen once. The J gene is TRBJ2-7, the V gene TRBV6-1; D unclear. This CDR3 spans 14 amino acids. The V end lost 8 bases, the J end lost 3 bases, and 17 bases lay between the germline ends. Germline V gives CDR1 MNHNS, CDR2 SASEGT. CDR3 region: CASSISQHRYEQYV. Here the CDR3 DNA reads TGTGCCAGCTCTATCAGCCAGCACCGCTACGAGCAGTACGTC.

Written as DNA, the CDR3 is TGTGCCAGCAGGCCCGCTCGGGGGCTAAACACAGATACGCAGTATTTT. It encodes CASRPARGLNTDTQYF. The chain joins TRBV6-7 to TRBJ2-3; tentatively, D is TRBD1 or TRBD2 (6 bases each). TRBV6-7 is flagged as an ORF with uncertain function. The CDR3 sequence is 16 residues long. V dropped 6 bases and J dropped 2 bases, with 18 bases sitting between them.

DNA for the CDR3: TGCGCCAGCAGCTTGGCCACGGGGGGAACAAGGGAAGCTTTCTTT. Protein sequence: CASSLATGGTREAFF. V is TRBV5-1 and J is TRBJ1-1; tentatively, D is TRBD1 (5 bases). This CDR3 has 15 residues. The germline V and J ends were trimmed by 0 bases and 8 bases, with 17 bases remaining between them. Germline V gene sequence: CDR1 SGHRS, CDR2 YFSETQ.

V and J are TRBV18 and TRBJ1-2, with a tentative D call TRBD1 (5 bases). The ends were cut back, 5 bases at V and 7 bases at J, with 14 bases in the middle. The CDR3 runs to 13 residues. The V gene's germline CDR1 is KGHSH and CDR2 LQKENI. The CDR3 region is CASSETGGVGYTF. The CDR3 DNA follows: TGTGCCAGCTCAGAGACCGGGGGAGTTGGCTACACCTTC.

This clone has only one observation. V and J are TRBV7-6 and TRBJ1-5; no definite D call. CDR1 is SGHVS, CDR2 FNYEAQ, per germline. The CDR3 is 14 amino acids. V was trimmed by 1 base and J by 9 bases, leaving 13 bases between them. CDR3 sequence reads: CASSLVAAGGPQHF. As DNA, the CDR3 is TGTGCCAGCAGCTTAGTTGCAGCCGGAGGGCCCCAGCATTTT.

The V gene is TRBV7-9, the J gene TRBJ2-3; 14 bases map to TRBD2. The CDR3 totals 15 residues. In germline, CDR1 is SEHNR, CDR2 FQNEAQ (reference sequence). J was trimmed by 6 bases and V by 5 bases; bases with no gene match: 4. The CDR3 protein is CASSPRLAGGDTQYF. The CDR3 DNA is TGTGCCAGCAGCCCAAGACTAGCGGGAGGGGATACGCAGTATTTT.

V is TRBV2 and J is TRBJ1-2, with D perhaps TRBD1 (5 bases). From germline, CDR1 is SNHLY and CDR2 FYNNEI. V lost 6 bases, J lost 8 bases, and 16 bases lay in between. The CDR3 has 13 residues. The DNA of the CDR3 is TGTGCCAGCAGACCCCAGGGAGGGCTGGGCTACACCTTC. It is translated as CASRPQGGLGYTF.

The J gene is TRBJ1-2, the V gene TRBV5-1; 10 nucleotides match TRBD1. Germline V gives CDR1 SGHRS, CDR2 YFSETQ. Trimming removed 4 bases from V and 1 base from J; junction bases left unmatched: 4. This CDR3 comprises 15 residues. Here the CDR3 reads CASSERTGGNYGYTF. CDR3 sequence (DNA): TGCGCCAGCAGCGAAAGGACAGGGGGTAACTATGGCTACACCTTC.